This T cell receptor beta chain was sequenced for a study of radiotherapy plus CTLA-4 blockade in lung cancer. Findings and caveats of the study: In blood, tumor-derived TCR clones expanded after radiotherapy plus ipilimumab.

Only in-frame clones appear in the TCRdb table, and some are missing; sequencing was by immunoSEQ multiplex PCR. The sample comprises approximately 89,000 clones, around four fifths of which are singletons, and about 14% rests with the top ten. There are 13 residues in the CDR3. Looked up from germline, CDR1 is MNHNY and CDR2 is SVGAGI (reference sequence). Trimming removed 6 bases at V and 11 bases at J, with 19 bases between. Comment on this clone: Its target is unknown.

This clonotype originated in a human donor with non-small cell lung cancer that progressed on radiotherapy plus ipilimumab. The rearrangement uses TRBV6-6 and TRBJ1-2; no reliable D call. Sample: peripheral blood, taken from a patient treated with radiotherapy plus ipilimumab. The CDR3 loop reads CASRLRHPERYTF. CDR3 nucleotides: TGTGCCAGCAGACTACGACACCCCGAGCGGTACACCTTC.